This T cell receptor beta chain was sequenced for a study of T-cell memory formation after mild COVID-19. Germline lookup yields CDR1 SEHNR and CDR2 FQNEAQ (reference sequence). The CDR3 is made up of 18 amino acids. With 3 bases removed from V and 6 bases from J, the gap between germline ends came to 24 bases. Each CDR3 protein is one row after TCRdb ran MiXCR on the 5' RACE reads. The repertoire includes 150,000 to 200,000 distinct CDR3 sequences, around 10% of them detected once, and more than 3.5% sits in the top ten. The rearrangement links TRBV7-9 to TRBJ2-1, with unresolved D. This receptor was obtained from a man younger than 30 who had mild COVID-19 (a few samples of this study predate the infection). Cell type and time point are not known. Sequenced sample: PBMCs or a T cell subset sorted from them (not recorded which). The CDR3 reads CASSLGNPMSMVLNEQFF. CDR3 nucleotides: TGTGCCAGCAGCTTGGGAAACCCTATGTCCATGGTTCTCAATGAGCAGTTCTTC. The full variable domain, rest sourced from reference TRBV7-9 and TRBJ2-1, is DTGVSQNPRHKITKRGQNVTFRCDPISEHNRLYWYRQTLGQGPEFLTYFQNEAQLEKSRLLSDRFSAERPKGSFSTLEIQRTEQGDSAMYLCASSLGNPMSMVLNEQFFGPGTRLTVL.